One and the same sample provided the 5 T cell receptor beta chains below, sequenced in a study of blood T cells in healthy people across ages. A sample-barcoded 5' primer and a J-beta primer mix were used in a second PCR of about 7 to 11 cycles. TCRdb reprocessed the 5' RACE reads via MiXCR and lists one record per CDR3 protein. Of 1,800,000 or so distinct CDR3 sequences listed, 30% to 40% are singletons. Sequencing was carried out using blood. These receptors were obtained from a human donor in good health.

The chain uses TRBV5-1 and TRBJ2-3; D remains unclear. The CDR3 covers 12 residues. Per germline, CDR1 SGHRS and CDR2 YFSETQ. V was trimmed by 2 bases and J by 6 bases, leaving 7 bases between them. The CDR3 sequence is CASSFAVDTQYF. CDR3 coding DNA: TGCGCCAGCAGCTTCGCGGTGGATACGCAGTATTTT.

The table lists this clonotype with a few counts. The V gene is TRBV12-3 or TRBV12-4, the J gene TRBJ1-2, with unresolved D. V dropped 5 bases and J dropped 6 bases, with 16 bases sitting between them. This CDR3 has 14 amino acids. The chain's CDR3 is CASSMRAFRDGYTF. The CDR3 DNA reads TGTGCCAGCAGTATGAGGGCGTTTCGGGATGGCTACACCTTC.

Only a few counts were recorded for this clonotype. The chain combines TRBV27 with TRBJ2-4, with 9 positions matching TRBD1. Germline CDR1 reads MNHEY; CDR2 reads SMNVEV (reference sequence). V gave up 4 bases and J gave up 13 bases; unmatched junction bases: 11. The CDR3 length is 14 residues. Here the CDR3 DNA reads TGTGCCAGCAGTTCACAGGGGGCAATCAATGAGCAGTACTTC. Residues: CASSSQGAINEQYF.

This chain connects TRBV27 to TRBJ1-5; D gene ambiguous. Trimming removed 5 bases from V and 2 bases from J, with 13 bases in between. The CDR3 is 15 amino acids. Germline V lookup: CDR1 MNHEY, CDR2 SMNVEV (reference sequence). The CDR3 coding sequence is TGTGCCAGCAGTCCATTCACCGGAGGCAATCAGCCCCAGCATTTT. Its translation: CASSPFTGGNQPQHF.

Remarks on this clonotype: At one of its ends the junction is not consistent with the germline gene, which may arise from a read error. This chain's CDR3 is CASSLGSTGGPNTGGLFF. CDR3 nucleotide sequence: TGTGCCAGCAGCTTAGGAAGTACAGGGGGACCTAACACCGGGGGGCTGTTTTTT. This chain uses TRBV7-9 with TRBJ2-2; 8 bases are shared with TRBD1. From germline, CDR1 is SEHNR and CDR2 FQNEAQ (reference sequence). The length of the CDR3 is 18 residues.